These 21 T cell receptor beta chains were sequenced from one sample in a study of Ad26.COV2.S vaccination and SARS-CoV-2 variants. Treatment meaning: roughly 20 received Ad26.COV2.S at low or high dose, single or two shots; roughly five received placebo; per-sample allocation not given. Vaccine and placebo recipients were sampled on day 63 after the first injection. Some clones are missing from TCRdb's copy, which holds only in-frame ones; the method was immunoSEQ multiplex PCR. The table records about 480,000 clones, 87% of them present only once. Specimen: peripheral blood, collected in a trial of Ad26.COV2.S vaccine versus placebo. All receptors derive from a person aged 18-65 years who received the Ad26.COV2.S COVID-19 vaccine or a placebo.

V usage is TRBV24-1 and J usage is TRBJ2-1; 7 bases map to TRBD2. The CDR3 runs 17 residues. Germline V gene sequence: CDR1 KGHDR, CDR2 SFDVKD. V lost 4 bases, J lost 9 bases, and 17 bases stayed unmatched. Written as DNA, the CDR3 is TGTGCCACCAGTGACCCTTCCGGGACTTCGGGGGAGGGTGAGCAGTTCTTC. Protein product: CATSDPSGTSGEGEQFF.

The rearrangement uses TRBV19 and TRBJ1-2, with D perhaps matching TRBD1 (6 bases). Germline V gene lookup returns CDR1 LNHDA and CDR2 SQIVND (reference sequence). The CDR3 covers 13 residues. The V gene lost 7 bases and the J gene lost 4 bases, with 13 bases spanning the gap. The CDR3 DNA reads as TGTGCCAGTACAGGGGATATCGGCTATGGCTACACCTTC. Translating gives CASTGDIGYGYTF.

The CDR3: CASPPRGRVYNEQFF. Written as DNA, the CDR3 is TGTGCCAGTCCGCCCAGGGGGCGCGTATACAATGAGCAGTTCTTC. V is TRBV19 and J is TRBJ2-1; 8 positions match TRBD1. With V trimmed by 8 bases and J by 4 bases, 10 bases remained unmatched. CDR1 LNHDA and CDR2 SQIVND come from the germline V gene (reference sequence). The CDR3 loop spans 15 amino acids.

The rearrangement uses TRBV6-6 and TRBJ1-1; D may be TRBD1 (6 bases). Between the trimmed V and J ends, which lost 6 bases and 4 bases, there was a span of 15 bases. Per the germline V gene, CDR1 is MNHNY and CDR2 is SVGAGI (reference sequence). CDR3 length: 14 residues. The CDR3 loop reads CASRRQALGTEAFF. The DNA for the CDR3 is TGTGCCAGCAGGCGACAGGCCTTGGGCACTGAAGCTTTCTTT.

This chain joins TRBV28 and TRBJ2-5, with TRBD2 identical over 7 bases. V trimming: 3 bases; J trimming: 5 bases; junction bases outside the gene matches: 6. The CDR3 contains 14 residues. Germline V CDR1 and CDR2: MDHEN, SYDVKM. The CDR3 sequence: CASSFAGAGETQYF. The CDR3 DNA reads TGTGCCAGCAGTTTTGCCGGAGCGGGGGAGACCCAGTACTTC.

DNA of the CDR3: TGCGCCAGCAGCCAAGGCACGGGCGGAATTCAGCGCACAGATACGCAGTATTTT. This sequence encodes CASSQGTGGIQRTDTQYF. This rearrangement joins TRBV4-3 to TRBJ2-3; D ambiguous. Trimming took 1 base from V and 1 from J, leaving 18 bases between them. This CDR3 region has 18 residues. Per germline, CDR1 LGHNA and CDR2 YSLEER.

The rearrangement links TRBV7-2 to TRBJ2-1; 9 nucleotides align to TRBD2. CDR1 and CDR2 from the germline V gene are SGHTA and FQGNSA. With 1 base clipped from V and 9 bases from J, the junction kept 7 bases outside the gene matches. CDR3 length equals 15 residues. CDR3 sequence reads: CASSLEGREGSEQFF. CDR3 coding DNA: TGTGCCAGCAGCTTAGAGGGGCGGGAGGGGAGTGAGCAGTTCTTC.

As DNA, the CDR3 is TGTGCCAGCAGCTTAGGAGAGATTAGCGGGAGGACAGATACGCAGTATTTT. Residues: CASSLGEISGRTDTQYF. The J gene is TRBJ2-3, the V gene TRBV7-6; 10 nucleotides match TRBD2. With V trimmed by 1 base and J by 3 bases, 7 bases remained unmatched. The CDR3 contains 17 residues. Germline loops: CDR1 SGHVS, CDR2 FNYEAQ. The full variable domain, rest sourced from reference TRBV7-6 and TRBJ2-3, is GAGVSQSPRYKVTKRGQDVALRCDPISGHVSLYWYRQALGQGPEFLTYFNYEAQQDKSGLPNDRFSAERPEGSISTLTIQRTEQRDSAMYRCASSLGEISGRTDTQYFGPGTRLTVL.

The chain is built from TRBV6-2 or TRBV6-3 and TRBJ1-2, with TRBD1 matching over 7 bases. Germline V gene lookup returns CDR1 MNHEY and CDR2 SVGEGT. Germline trimming cut 2 bases from V and 8 bases from J; bases unmatched to any gene: 17. This CDR3 spans 17 amino acids. CDR3: CASSYPRSDREAGGYTF. DNA of the CDR3: TGTGCCAGCAGTTACCCTAGATCAGACAGGGAAGCGGGAGGCTACACCTTC.

At least ten counts were recorded for this clone. This chain connects TRBV3-1 (or the pseudogene TRBV3-2) to TRBJ2-2; 8 bases fit TRBD1. Germline V gene sequence: CDR1 LGHDT, CDR2 YNNKEL (reference sequence). The CDR3 has 16 residues. Germline trimming cut 1 base from V and 7 bases from J; bases unmatched to any gene: 8. The CDR3 region is CASSQVVPGGGGELFF. Written as DNA, the CDR3 is TGTGCCAGCAGCCAAGTTGTGCCAGGGGGCGGCGGGGAGCTGTTTTTT.

J is TRBJ2-1 and V is TRBV7-9; 9 bases map to TRBD2. Germline V lookup: CDR1 SEHNR, CDR2 FQNEAQ (reference sequence). V lost 1 base, J lost 16 bases, and 8 bases stayed unmatched. CDR3 length: 13 amino acids. The CDR3 here is CASSLGGGRAIFF. DNA of the CDR3: TGTGCCAGCAGCTTAGGCGGCGGGAGGGCCATCTTCTTC. The full variable domain, its missing parts supplied by reference TRBV7-9 and TRBJ2-1, is DTGVSQNPRHKITKRGQNVTFRCDPISEHNRLYWYRQTLGQGPEFLTYFQNEAQLEKSRLLSDRFSAERPKGSFSTLEIQRTEQGDSAMYLCASSLGGGRAIFFGPGTRLTVL.

The sample holds one count of this clone. The V call is TRBV10-2, the J call TRBJ2-3, with TRBD2 identical over 12 bases. The V and J ends lost 6 bases and 0 bases, in that order; junction bases with no gene match: 7. The length of the CDR3 is 17 residues. Germline CDR1 WSHSY, CDR2 SAAADI. This chain's CDR3 is CASRPGTSGFSTDTQYF. CDR3 in DNA: TGCGCCAGCAGGCCCGGGACTAGCGGGTTTAGCACAGATACGCAGTATTTT.

The sample holds one count of this clone. J is TRBJ1-1 and V is TRBV5-1; 9 bases line up with TRBD1. The CDR3 sequence is 15 residues long. Germline values: CDR1 SGHRS, CDR2 YFSETQ. J lost 4 bases, V lost 3 bases, and 7 bases had no gene match. The CDR3 here is CASSWAEQGATEAFF. The CDR3 DNA sequence: TGCGCCAGCAGCTGGGCGGAACAGGGGGCCACTGAAGCTTTCTTT.

The V gene is TRBV15, the J gene TRBJ2-1; unclear D gene. Between the trimmed V and J ends, which lost 0 bases and 8 bases, there was a span of 8 bases. The CDR3 length is 13 residues. The V gene's germline CDR1 is LNHNV and CDR2 YYDKDF (reference sequence). The CDR3 region is CATSRDWKDEQFF. Written as DNA, the CDR3 is TGTGCCACCAGCAGAGATTGGAAGGATGAGCAGTTCTTC.

The chain couples TRBV14 to TRBJ2-5, with a tentative D call TRBD1 (6 bases). This CDR3 is 17 amino acids long. The ends were cut back, 2 bases at V and 3 bases at J, with 19 bases in the middle. Germline loops: CDR1 SGHDN, CDR2 FVKESK. CDR3 DNA sequence: TGTGCCAGCAGCCAAATTTATTCCGGGACACCTAAAGAGACCCAGTACTTC. This sequence encodes CASSQIYSGTPKETQYF.

The chain recombines TRBV5-4 with TRBJ2-5, with D perhaps TRBD2 (7 bases). V was clipped by 4 bases and J by 5 bases, with 15 bases between them. This CDR3 comprises 14 residues. From germline, CDR1 is SGHNT and CDR2 YYREEE (reference sequence). CDR3 nucleotides: TGTGCCAGCAGCACCCAAGGGGGAGGGGAGACCCAGTACTTC. Encoded protein: CASSTQGGGETQYF.

The gene calls are TRBV6-2 or TRBV6-3 and TRBJ1-1; perhaps TRBD1 as D (6 bases). Germline CDR1 MNHEY, CDR2 SVGEGT. Deletions cut 2 bases from V and 1 base from J, with 11 bases between. This CDR3 is built from 15 residues. The chain's CDR3 is CASSYTGQTNTEAFF. DNA of the CDR3: TGTGCCAGCAGTTACACGGGACAAACGAACACTGAAGCTTTCTTT.

The chain carries TRBV18 and TRBJ2-4; TRBD2 aligns across 9 bases. Per the germline V gene, CDR1 is KGHSH and CDR2 is LQKENI. The CDR3 totals 21 residues. The V gene end was trimmed by 2 bases and the J gene end by 0 bases; junction bases not matched to a gene: 17. The CDR3 region is CASSPIAGGPKRLQAKNIQYF. The CDR3, as DNA: TGTGCCAGCTCACCAATCGCGGGAGGGCCGAAAAGACTTCAAGCCAAAAACATTCAGTACTTC.

The chain recombines TRBV19 with TRBJ1-6; TRBD1 aligns across 7 bases. The length of the CDR3 is 14 residues. V dropped 5 bases and J dropped 7; count of bases not matched to a gene: 5. Germline CDR1 reads LNHDA; CDR2 reads SQIVND (reference sequence). CDR3 sequence reads: CASSSGTENSPLHF. CDR3 in DNA: TGTGCCAGTAGTTCCGGGACAGAGAATTCACCCCTCCACTTT.

The rearrangement uses TRBV10-3 and TRBJ1-5; maybe TRBD1 (5 bases). CDR1 is ENHRY, CDR2 SYGVKD, per germline. The CDR3 is 14 residues long. Trimming left V 5 bases short and J 2 bases short, with 10 bases between. CDR3 in amino acids: CAISSGGGNQPQHF. Written as DNA, the CDR3 is TGTGCCATCAGTTCTGGGGGGGGCAATCAGCCCCAGCATTTT.

The chain employs TRBV19 and TRBJ2-5; TRBD2 agrees at 14 bases. The CDR3 loop spans 16 amino acids. V was pared by 5 bases and J by 3 bases, with 5 bases of the junction left unmatched. In germline, CDR1 is LNHDA, CDR2 SQIVND (reference sequence). Written as DNA, the CDR3 is TGTGCCAGTAGTGCCGGACTAGCGGGAGGTGAAGAGACCCAGTACTTC. Protein sequence: CASSAGLAGGEETQYF.